This section outlines one T cell receptor (beta chain) sequence together with its context. Profiling relied on immunoSEQ multiplex PCR, and the TCRdb table lists in-frame clones only, not all of them. The sample yields under 300,000 clones, around 85% seen once. This sample is drawn from a study of blood T cell repertoires in COVID-19. Sample: peripheral blood. The TCR originated in a human donor with COVID-19, enrolled during active disease. The donor label of this sample is uncertain.

This chain's CDR3 is CASSFEGGSYNEQFF. CDR3 DNA sequence: TGTGCCAGTAGTTTTGAAGGGGGCTCCTACAATGAGCAGTTCTTC. The chain links TRBV19 to TRBJ2-1; a weak D match, TRBD1 (6 bases). Per germline, CDR1 LNHDA and CDR2 SQIVND (reference sequence). This CDR3 is 15 amino acids long. V lost 5 bases and J 0 bases, leaving 11 bases between the germline ends.